Below, 7 T cell receptor beta chains from the same sample are listed, as sequenced in a study of cytomegalovirus exposure and HLA in healthy donors. Primers included in the PCR were 60 Vbeta and 13 Jbeta primers. Data came from immunoSEQ multiplex PCR; TCRdb stores just in-frame clones and leaves some out. The sample has more than 30,000 clones, and its top ten clones hold 8.9%. Specimen: PBMCs. The receptors originated from a man aged 35 to 55 in good health and CMV-seropositive.

V gene TRBV11-3 combines with J gene TRBJ1-3, with a tentative D call TRBD1 (6 bases). The CDR3 is made up of 17 amino acids. V lost 4 bases and J 0 bases, leaving 16 bases between the germline ends. CDR1 and CDR2 from the germline V gene are SGHNT and YENEEA. This CDR3 is CASSSGTRFSSGNTIYF. The CDR3 coding sequence is TGTGCCAGCAGCTCCGGGACAAGATTTAGCTCTGGAAACACCATATATTTT.

The chain is built from TRBV11-3 and TRBJ2-3, with 7 bases lining up with TRBD2. Germline CDR1 SGHNT, CDR2 YENEEA. The J segment lost 1 base and the V segment lost 1 base, leaving 2 bases of the junction unmatched. This CDR3 has 15 residues. CDR3 coding DNA: TGTGCCAGCAGCTTAGTTGCGGGAGGCACAGATACGCAGTATTTT. Amino acid sequence: CASSLVAGGTDTQYF.

The chain recombines TRBV6-1 with TRBJ1-1; TRBD1 matches 7 bases. Germline-derived CDR1 and CDR2 are MNHNS and SASEGT. The CDR3 is made up of 14 amino acids. With 8 bases clipped from V and 7 bases from J, the junction kept 13 bases outside the gene matches. CDR3 amino acids: CASAENWGQIEAFF. CDR3 in DNA: TGTGCCAGCGCCGAAAATTGGGGACAGATTGAAGCTTTCTTT.

The chain recombines TRBV5-1 with TRBJ2-7, with TRBD2 identical over 8 bases. CDR1 is SGHRS and CDR2 is YFSETQ in the germline V gene. There are 16 residues in the CDR3. With V trimmed by 0 bases and J by 1 base, 6 bases remained unmatched. Here the CDR3 reads CASSLAGGGGSYEQYF. The CDR3 DNA sequence: TGCGCCAGCAGCTTGGCCGGGGGCGGGGGGTCCTACGAGCAGTACTTC.

This chain links TRBV5-5 with TRBJ1-5; tentatively, D is TRBD1 (5 bases). V lost 3 bases and J 2 bases, leaving 12 bases between the germline ends. The CDR3 is made up of 15 amino acids. Per the germline V gene, CDR1 is SGHKS and CDR2 is YYEKEE (reference sequence). CDR3 coding DNA: TGTGCCAGCAGCTCGCAGGGAGGAGGCAATCAGCCCCAGCATTTT. Translating it yields CASSSQGGGNQPQHF.

V and J are TRBV30 and TRBJ2-7; 7 positions match TRBD2. Per the germline V gene, CDR1 is GTSNPN and CDR2 is SVGIG (reference sequence). This CDR3 region has 16 residues. The V gene end was trimmed by 2 bases and the J gene end by 3 bases; junction bases not matched to a gene: 13. The CDR3 is CAWSPHTTSSHYEQYF. The CDR3 coding sequence is TGTGCCTGGAGTCCGCACACGACTAGCAGCCACTACGAGCAGTACTTC.

The J gene is TRBJ1-1, the V gene TRBV6-5, with TRBD1 identical over 7 bases. The CDR3 contains 15 residues. The trim removed 1 base at V and 7 bases at J, leaving 9 bases unmatched. Germline loops: CDR1 MNHEY, CDR2 SVGAGI. The CDR3 protein is CASSYLSGGQSEAFF. The CDR3 DNA follows: TGTGCCAGCAGTTACTTATCTGGGGGACAGAGTGAAGCTTTCTTT.